Listed here are 5 T cell receptor beta chains from one sample, sequenced in a study of blood T cell repertoires in COVID-19. Some clones are missing from TCRdb's copy, which holds only in-frame ones; the method was immunoSEQ multiplex PCR. Of around 140,000 clones listed, roughly four fifths are singletons. Sequenced input: peripheral blood. Receptor source: a human donor with acute or convalescent COVID-19. The donor label of this sample is uncertain.

The chain links TRBV4-1 to TRBJ1-2; 7 bases fit TRBD1. The V and J ends lost 2 bases and 2 bases, in that order; junction bases with no gene match: 5. The CDR3 has 15 amino acids. Germline V lookup: CDR1 MGHRA, CDR2 YSYEKL. The CDR3 protein is CASSQTGTENYGYTF. The CDR3 DNA follows: TGCGCCAGCAGCCAAACCGGGACAGAGAACTATGGCTACACCTTC.

This CDR3 is CASTRDRNYGYTF. The CDR3 nucleotides read TGTGCCAGCACGCGGGACAGAAACTATGGCTACACCTTC. This chain uses TRBV2 with TRBJ1-2, with 7 bases that match TRBD1. The length of the CDR3 is 13 residues. Germline V gene lookup returns CDR1 SNHLY and CDR2 FYNNEI. The ends lost 7 bases at V and 2 bases at J; junction bases unmatched: 4.

The chain recombines TRBV12-5 with TRBJ1-3, with a weak D call TRBD1 (5 bases). The length of the CDR3 is 13 residues. Deletions cut 7 bases from V and 2 bases from J, with 9 bases between. Per the germline V gene, CDR1 is LGHNT and CDR2 is FRNRAP. CDR3 bases: TGTGCTAGTGCCCCGGGGGCTGGAAACACCATATATTTT. Protein: CASAPGAGNTIYF.

The chain joins TRBV7-2 to TRBJ1-2; 7 nucleotides agree with TRBD1. Germline loops: CDR1 SGHTA, CDR2 FQGNSA. The V gene end was trimmed by 5 bases and the J gene end by 3 bases; junction bases not matched to a gene: 3. The CDR3 runs 13 residues. The CDR3 sequence is CASSAGTDYGYTF. CDR3 coding DNA: TGTGCCAGCAGCGCTGGGACAGACTATGGCTACACCTTC.

The rearrangement uses TRBV5-1 and TRBJ2-1; 8 bases match TRBD1. The CDR3 spans 12 residues. Trimming took 4 bases from V and 12 from J; bases not matched to a gene: 6. The V gene's germline CDR1 is SGHRS and CDR2 YFSETQ. The CDR3 DNA reads TGCGCCAGCAGCCTCACAGGGGGAAGGCAGTTCTTC. Its protein product is CASSLTGGRQFF. Full variable domain (rest looked up from reference TRBV5-1 and TRBJ2-1): KAGVTQTPRYLIKTRGQQVTLSCSPISGHRSVSWYQQTPGQGLQFLFEYFSETQRNKGNFPGRFSGRQFSNSRSEMNVSTLELGDSALYLCASSLTGGRQFFGPGTRLTVL.